Each of the 8 T cell receptor beta chains below was sequenced from the same sample in a study of regulatory T cells in long-lasting Graves disease. Time point here: persistent/refractory GD, antithyroid drugs over 5 years with positive TRAb. There was RNA extracted from PBMCs, and the TCR library was made from it. Library construction for TCR beta used iRepertoire HTBI primers and Arm-PCR of CDR3 regions. TCRdb recomputed calls from the multiplex PCR reads with MiXCR, one row per CDR3 protein. This table holds approximately 440,000 distinct CDR3 sequences, about a quarter found once. Sequences were derived from peripheral blood mononuclear cells (PBMCs), sampled when the disease was refractory, from a patient treated with antithyroid drugs. The receptors were sampled from a female donor with Graves disease.

This chain connects TRBV15 to TRBJ2-7, with D unresolved. The length of the CDR3 is 14 residues. Between the trimmed V and J ends, which lost 0 bases and 3 bases, there was a span of 9 bases. Per the germline V gene, CDR1 is LNHNV and CDR2 is YYDKDF (reference sequence). Written as DNA, the CDR3 is TGTGCCACCAGCAGAGATCCCGCATTCTACGAGCAGTACTTC. Its translation is CATSRDPAFYEQYF.

J is TRBJ2-7 and V is TRBV2; D might be TRBD1 (6 bases). CDR3 length: 18 residues. CDR1 SNHLY and CDR2 FYNNEI come from the germline V gene. V lost 3 bases to trimming and J lost 0 bases, with 21 bases between them. CDR3 DNA sequence: TGTGCCAGCAGTGAGGCCAGGGGAAGTGGCATTGGCTCCTACGAGCAGTACTTC. Translated: CASSEARGSGIGSYEQYF.

This clonotype is a singleton in its sample. This chain joins TRBV5-6 and TRBJ2-7; the D is unclear. Trimming left V 1 base short and J 0 bases short, with 11 bases between. The CDR3 runs 15 residues. Germline loops: CDR1 SGHDT, CDR2 YYEEEE. The chain's CDR3 is CASSLNPGSSYEQYF. CDR3 sequence (DNA): TGTGCCAGCAGCTTGAATCCGGGTAGCTCCTACGAGCAGTACTTC.

The CDR3 here is CASKVSERGEAFF. DNA for the CDR3: TGCGCCAGCAAGGTTTCTGAGAGAGGTGAAGCTTTCTTT. This chain uses TRBV5-1 with TRBJ1-1; D gene unclear. The CDR3 extends over 13 amino acids. CDR1 is SGHRS and CDR2 is YFSETQ in the germline V gene. Trimming left V 6 bases short and J 7 bases short, with 16 bases between.

This rearrangement joins TRBV11-2 to TRBJ2-6; 8 bases are a match to TRBD1. The germline CDR1 and CDR2 sequences are SGHAT and FQNNGV. The CDR3 totals 19 residues. The trim removed 5 bases at V and 1 base at J, leaving 13 bases unmatched. CDR3 residues: CASSTPTGERPSGANVLTF. CDR3 sequence (DNA): TGTGCCAGCAGCACCCCGACAGGGGAAAGGCCTTCTGGGGCCAACGTCCTGACTTTC. Filled out from reference TRBV11-2 and TRBJ2-6, the complete variable domain reads EAGVAQSPRYKIIEKRQSVAFWCNPISGHATLYWYQQILGQGPKLLIQFQNNGVVDDSQLPKDRFSAERLKGVDSTLKIQPAKLEDSAVYLCASSTPTGERPSGANVLTFGAGSRLTVL.

V gene TRBV27 combines with J gene TRBJ1-1; a possible D gene is TRBD1 (6 bases). This CDR3 contains 14 residues. CDR1 and CDR2 from the germline V gene are MNHEY and SMNVEV (reference sequence). V was cut by 1 base and J by 4 bases, with 10 bases left in between. The CDR3 reads CASSLYGGTTEAFF. The CDR3 DNA sequence: TGTGCCAGCAGTTTATACGGGGGCACCACTGAAGCTTTCTTT.

This clonotype appeared once. The chain couples TRBV19 to TRBJ2-4, with 7 bases lining up with TRBD2. J lost 7 bases, V lost 1 base, and 4 bases had no gene match. This CDR3 is 14 amino acids long. CDR1 LNHDA and CDR2 SQIVND come from the germline V gene (reference sequence). The CDR3 sequence: CASSIGQGGNIQYF. The CDR3 bases are TGTGCCAGTAGTATAGGGCAGGGAGGGAACATTCAGTACTTC.

The chain employs TRBV27 and TRBJ1-5; tentatively, D is TRBD1 (6 bases). Trimming removed 2 bases from V and 3 bases from J, with 20 bases in between. The CDR3 loop spans 18 amino acids. The V gene's germline CDR1 is MNHEY and CDR2 SMNVEV (reference sequence). CDR3 in amino acids: CASSLQGGGGQNNQPQHF. The CDR3 bases are TGTGCCAGCAGTTTACAAGGGGGTGGGGGGCAGAACAATCAGCCCCAGCATTTT.